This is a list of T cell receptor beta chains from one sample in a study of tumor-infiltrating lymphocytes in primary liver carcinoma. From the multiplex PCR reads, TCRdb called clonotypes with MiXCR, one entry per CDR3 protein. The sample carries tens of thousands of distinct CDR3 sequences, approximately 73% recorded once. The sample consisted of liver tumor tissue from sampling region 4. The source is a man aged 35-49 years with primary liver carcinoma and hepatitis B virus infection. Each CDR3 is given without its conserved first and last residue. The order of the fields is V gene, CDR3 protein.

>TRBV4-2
ASSQDWITGAEQF
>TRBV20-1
IARGGGGSYEQY
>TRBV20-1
SAFDPGLGVYEQF
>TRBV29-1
SVESGAGRTETQY
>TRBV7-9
ARSSRSFGRTYNEQF
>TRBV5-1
ASSLDRGSGRFLPELY
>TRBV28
AGMGGYGNTIY
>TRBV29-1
SVEFPAQETQY
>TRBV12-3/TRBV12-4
ASSPIASFSETQY
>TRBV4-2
ASCQVGNTGKLL
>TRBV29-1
SVGGKGLEKY
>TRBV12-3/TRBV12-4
ASGRNRYQPQH
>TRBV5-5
ANNFNLNTGELF
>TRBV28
ASSFKGGAGSHT
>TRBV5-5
ASSIVPGVGTVELF
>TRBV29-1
SVEVSRGNGYA
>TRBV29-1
SVRVRWGMNAEAF
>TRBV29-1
SAKGNGELF
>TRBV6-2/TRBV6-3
VSSYSDTGELF
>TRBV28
TSSRTEGYT
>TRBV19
ASSITGGAIFSGANILT
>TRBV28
ANSFGDRFATDEKLF
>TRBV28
DNSLGQGANEKLF
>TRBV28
ASSLISRSTYEQY
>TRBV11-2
ASSLLAGNTGELF
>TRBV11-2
ASSEAPQRLAVTDMLY
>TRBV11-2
ASGFRGPLDNEQF
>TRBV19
ASAGLAPYNDQL
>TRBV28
TSSRTATNQPQH
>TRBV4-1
ASSPTGGTGNTIY
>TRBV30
AWISGLAGSVTGTQY